The source of this T cell receptor (beta chain) is a study of blood T cell repertoires in COVID-19. Data came from immunoSEQ multiplex PCR; TCRdb stores just in-frame clones and leaves some out. This table has more than 110,000 clones, about 87% appearing once. Germline trimming cut 3 bases from V and 3 bases from J; bases unmatched to any gene: 5. This CDR3 is built from 15 residues. CDR1 is SGHNT and CDR2 is YENEEA in the germline V gene. The source of this sequence is a human donor in a cohort sampled during active COVID-19. The V and J genes are TRBV11-3 and TRBJ2-1; 7 bases map to TRBD2. The sample taken for sequencing was peripheral blood. CDR3: CASSFSSGGYNEQFF. CDR3 sequence (DNA): TGTGCCAGCAGCTTCTCGTCGGGAGGCTACAATGAGCAGTTCTTC. Drawing the rest from reference TRBV11-3 and TRBJ2-1, the complete variable domain is EAGVVQSPRYKIIEKKQPVAFWCNPISGHNTLYWYLQNLGQGPELLIRYENEEAVDDSQLPKDRFSAERLKGVDSTLKIQPAELGDSAVYLCASSFSSGGYNEQFFGPGTRLTVL.